Sequencing of this T cell receptor beta chain was carried out in a study of beta chain features in type 1 diabetes. Study results and caveats: There was a possibility that cDNA sequencing over-represented cells with high TCR expression.

This clone was seen a few times. What it recognizes is unknown. The authors reverse transcribed all of the isolated RNA, so sequencing captured expressed TCRB transcripts. Assay used: immunoSEQ multiplex PCR; TCRdb lists only in-frame clones, some missing. The sample lists approximately 170,000 clones; just over 9% were seen once. The CDR3 has 13 residues. The V gene lost 5 bases and the J gene lost 10 bases, with 14 bases spanning the gap. From germline, CDR1 is WSHSY and CDR2 SAAADI. The receptor was derived from a woman between 18 and 29 years old in good health. The rearrangement uses TRBV10-2 and TRBJ1-4; weak D call: TRBD1 (5 bases). Material: central memory CD4+ T cells from blood. The CDR3 spells CASSTQGEGKLFF. DNA of the CDR3: TGCGCCAGCAGTACCCAAGGGGAGGGAAAACTGTTTTTT.